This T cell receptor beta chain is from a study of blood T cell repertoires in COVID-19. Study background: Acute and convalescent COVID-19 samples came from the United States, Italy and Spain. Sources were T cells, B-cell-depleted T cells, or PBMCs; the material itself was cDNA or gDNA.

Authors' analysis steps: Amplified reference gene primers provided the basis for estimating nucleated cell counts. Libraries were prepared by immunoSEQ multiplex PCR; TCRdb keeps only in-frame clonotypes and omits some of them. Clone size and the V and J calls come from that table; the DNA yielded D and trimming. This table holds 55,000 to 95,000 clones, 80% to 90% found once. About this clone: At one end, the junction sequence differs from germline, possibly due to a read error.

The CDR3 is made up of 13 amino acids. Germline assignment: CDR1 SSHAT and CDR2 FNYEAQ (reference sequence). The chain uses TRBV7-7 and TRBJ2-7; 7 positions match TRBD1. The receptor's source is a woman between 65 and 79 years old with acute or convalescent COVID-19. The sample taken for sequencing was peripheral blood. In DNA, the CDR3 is TGTGCTAGCAGCAAGGGACAGCGCTACGAGCAGTACTTC. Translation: CASSKGQRYEQYF.